This TCR beta chain stems from a study of T cells in women clearing cervical HPV infection. Measured with immunoSEQ multiplex PCR; TCRdb has only the in-frame clones, and not every one. The sample's table shows around 21,000 clones. In regard to this clone: Its antigen remains unidentified. Read data end 3 residues before the CDR3 end; the end is taken from the germline J gene.

This CDR3 is built from 13 residues. V lost 5 bases and J lost 7, with 12 bases in between. Study-wide results and caveats: Repertoire richness, not evenness, was significantly elevated in CIN3+ cases versus controls.

The sequencing input was blood buffy coat. The V call is TRBV12-3 or TRBV12-4, the J call TRBJ2-1, with D possibly TRBD1 on 7 matching bases. The receptor was derived from a woman between 18 and 69 years old with a cervical HPV16 infection that either progressed to CIN3+ or cleared (not recorded which). This CDR3 is CASSLTGRNEQFF. Partial CDR3 DNA: TGTGCCAGCAGTCTGACAGGGAGGAATGAG.